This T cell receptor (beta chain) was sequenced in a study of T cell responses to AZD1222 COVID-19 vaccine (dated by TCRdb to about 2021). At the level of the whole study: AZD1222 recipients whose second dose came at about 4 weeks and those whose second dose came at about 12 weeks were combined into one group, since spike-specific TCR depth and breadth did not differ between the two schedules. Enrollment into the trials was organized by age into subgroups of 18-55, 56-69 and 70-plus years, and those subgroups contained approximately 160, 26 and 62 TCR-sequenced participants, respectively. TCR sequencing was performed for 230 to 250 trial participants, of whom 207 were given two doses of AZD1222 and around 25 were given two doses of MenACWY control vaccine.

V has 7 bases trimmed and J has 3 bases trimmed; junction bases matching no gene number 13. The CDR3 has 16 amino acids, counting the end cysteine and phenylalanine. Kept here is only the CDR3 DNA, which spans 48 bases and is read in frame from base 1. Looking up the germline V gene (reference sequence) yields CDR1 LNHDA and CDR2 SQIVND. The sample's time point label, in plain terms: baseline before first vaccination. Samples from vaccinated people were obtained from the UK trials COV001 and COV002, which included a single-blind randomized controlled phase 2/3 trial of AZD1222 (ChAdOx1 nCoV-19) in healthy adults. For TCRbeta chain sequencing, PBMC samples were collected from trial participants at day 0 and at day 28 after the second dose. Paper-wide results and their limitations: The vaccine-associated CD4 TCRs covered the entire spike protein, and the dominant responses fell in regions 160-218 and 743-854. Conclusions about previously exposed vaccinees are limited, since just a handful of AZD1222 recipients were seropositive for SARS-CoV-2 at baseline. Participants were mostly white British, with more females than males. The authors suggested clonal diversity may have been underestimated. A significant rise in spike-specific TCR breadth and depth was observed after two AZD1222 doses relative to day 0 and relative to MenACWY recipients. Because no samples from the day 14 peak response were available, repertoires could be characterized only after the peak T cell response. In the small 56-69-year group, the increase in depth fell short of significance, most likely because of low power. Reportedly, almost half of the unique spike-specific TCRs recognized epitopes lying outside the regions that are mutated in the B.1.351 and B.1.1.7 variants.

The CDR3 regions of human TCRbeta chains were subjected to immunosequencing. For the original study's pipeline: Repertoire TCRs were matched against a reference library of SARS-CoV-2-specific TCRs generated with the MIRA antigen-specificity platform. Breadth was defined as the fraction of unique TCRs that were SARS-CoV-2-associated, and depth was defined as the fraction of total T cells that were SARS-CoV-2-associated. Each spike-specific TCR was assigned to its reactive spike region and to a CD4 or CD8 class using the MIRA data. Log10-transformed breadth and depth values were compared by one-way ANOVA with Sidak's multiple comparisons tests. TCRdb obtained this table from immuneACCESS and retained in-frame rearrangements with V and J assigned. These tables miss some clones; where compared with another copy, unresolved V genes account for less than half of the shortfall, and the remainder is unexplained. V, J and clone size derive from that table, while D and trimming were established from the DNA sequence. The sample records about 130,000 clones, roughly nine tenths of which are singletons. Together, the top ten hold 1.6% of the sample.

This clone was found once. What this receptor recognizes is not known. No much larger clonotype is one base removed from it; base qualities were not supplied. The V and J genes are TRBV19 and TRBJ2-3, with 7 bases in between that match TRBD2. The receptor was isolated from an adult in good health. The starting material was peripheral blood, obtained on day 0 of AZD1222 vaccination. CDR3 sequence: CASIAGRGLGTDTQYF. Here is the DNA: TGTGCCAGTATAGCAGGTCGCGGACTAGGGACAGATACGCAGTATTTT.